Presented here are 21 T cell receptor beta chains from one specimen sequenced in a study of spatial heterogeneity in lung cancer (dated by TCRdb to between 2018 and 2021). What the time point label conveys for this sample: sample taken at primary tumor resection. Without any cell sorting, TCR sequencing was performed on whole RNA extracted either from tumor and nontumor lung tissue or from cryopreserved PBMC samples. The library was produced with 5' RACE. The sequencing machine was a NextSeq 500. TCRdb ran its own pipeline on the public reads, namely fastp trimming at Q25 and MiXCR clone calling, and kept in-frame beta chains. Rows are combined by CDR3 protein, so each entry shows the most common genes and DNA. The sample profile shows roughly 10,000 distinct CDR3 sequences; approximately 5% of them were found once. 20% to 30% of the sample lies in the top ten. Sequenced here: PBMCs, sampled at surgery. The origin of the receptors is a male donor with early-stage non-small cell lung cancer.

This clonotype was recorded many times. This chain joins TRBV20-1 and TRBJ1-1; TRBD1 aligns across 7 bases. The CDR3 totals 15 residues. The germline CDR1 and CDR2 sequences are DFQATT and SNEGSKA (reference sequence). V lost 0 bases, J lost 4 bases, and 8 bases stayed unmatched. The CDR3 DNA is TGCAGTGCTAGAGATCAACAGGGGTTGGGCACTGAAGCTTTCTTT. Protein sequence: CSARDQQGLGTEAFF.

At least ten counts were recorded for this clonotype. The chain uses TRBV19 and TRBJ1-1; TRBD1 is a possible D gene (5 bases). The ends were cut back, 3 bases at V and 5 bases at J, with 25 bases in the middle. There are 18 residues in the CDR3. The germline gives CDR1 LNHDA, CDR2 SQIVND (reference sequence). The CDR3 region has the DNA TGTGCCAGTAGTATCACGGGGCAGACGACTCGTTTGGGAACTGAAGCTTTCTTT. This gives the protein CASSITGQTTRLGTEAFF.

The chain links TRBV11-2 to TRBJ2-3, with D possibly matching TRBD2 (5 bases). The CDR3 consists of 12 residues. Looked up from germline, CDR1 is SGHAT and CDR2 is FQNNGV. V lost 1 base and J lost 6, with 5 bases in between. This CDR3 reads CASSLAGDTQYF. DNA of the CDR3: TGTGCCAGCAGCTTAGCGGGGGATACGCAGTATTTT.

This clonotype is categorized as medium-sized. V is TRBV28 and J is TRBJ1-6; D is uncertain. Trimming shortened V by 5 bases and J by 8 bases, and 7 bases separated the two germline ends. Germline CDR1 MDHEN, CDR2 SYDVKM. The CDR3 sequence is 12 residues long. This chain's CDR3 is CASSILDSPLHF. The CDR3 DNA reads TGTGCCAGCAGTATTCTGGATTCACCCCTCCACTTT.

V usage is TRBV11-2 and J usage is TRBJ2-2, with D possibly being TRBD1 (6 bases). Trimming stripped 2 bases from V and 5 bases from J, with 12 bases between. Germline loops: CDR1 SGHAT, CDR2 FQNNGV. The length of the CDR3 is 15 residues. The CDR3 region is CASSLSTGFTGELFF. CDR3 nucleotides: TGTGCCAGCAGCTTATCTACAGGGTTTACCGGGGAGCTGTTTTTT.

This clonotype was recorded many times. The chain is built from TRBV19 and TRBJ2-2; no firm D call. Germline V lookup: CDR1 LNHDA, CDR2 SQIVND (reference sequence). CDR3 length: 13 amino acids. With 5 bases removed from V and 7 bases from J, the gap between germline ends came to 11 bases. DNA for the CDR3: TGTGCCAGTAGTTCCGACCTCTTCGGGGAGCTGTTTTTT. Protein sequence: CASSSDLFGELFF. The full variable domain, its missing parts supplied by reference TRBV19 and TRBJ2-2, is DGGITQSPKYLFRKEGQNVTLSCEQNLNHDAMYWYRQDPGQGLRLIYYSQIVNDFQKGDIAEGYSVSREKKESFPLTVTSAQKNPTAFYLCASSSDLFGELFFGEGSRLTVL.

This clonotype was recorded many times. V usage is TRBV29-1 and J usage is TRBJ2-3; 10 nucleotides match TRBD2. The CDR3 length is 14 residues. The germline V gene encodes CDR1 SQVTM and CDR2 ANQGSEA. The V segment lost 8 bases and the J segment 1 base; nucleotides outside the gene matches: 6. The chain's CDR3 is CSLAGTSGTDTQYF. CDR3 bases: TGCAGCCTTGCGGGGACTAGCGGCACAGATACGCAGTATTTT.

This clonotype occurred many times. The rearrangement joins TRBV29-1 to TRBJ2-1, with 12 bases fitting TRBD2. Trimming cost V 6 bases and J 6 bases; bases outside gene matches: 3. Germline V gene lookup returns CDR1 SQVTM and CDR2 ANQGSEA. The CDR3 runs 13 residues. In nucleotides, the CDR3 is TGCAGCGTCGCTAGCGGGGGGGCCAATGAGCAGTTCTTC. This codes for CSVASGGANEQFF.

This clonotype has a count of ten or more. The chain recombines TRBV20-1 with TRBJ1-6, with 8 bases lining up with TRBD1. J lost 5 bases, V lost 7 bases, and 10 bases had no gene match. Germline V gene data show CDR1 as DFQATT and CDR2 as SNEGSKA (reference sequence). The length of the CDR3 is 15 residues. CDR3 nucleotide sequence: TGCAGTGACAACGGACCGGGACAGGATAATTCACCCCTCCACTTT. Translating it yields CSDNGPGQDNSPLHF.

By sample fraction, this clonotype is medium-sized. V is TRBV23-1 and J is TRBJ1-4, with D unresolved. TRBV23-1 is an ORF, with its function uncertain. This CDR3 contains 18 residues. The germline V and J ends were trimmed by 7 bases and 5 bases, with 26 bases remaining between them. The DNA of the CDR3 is TGCGCCAGCACTAAGGGCCCCCTGACTGGCAGCCCGAATGAAAAACTGTTTTTT. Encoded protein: CASTKGPLTGSPNEKLFF.

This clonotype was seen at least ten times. CDR3 loop: CSVEGQAGNTEAFF. CDR3 DNA: TGCAGCGTTGAAGGTCAGGCCGGGAACACTGAAGCTTTCTTT. The chain employs TRBV29-1 and TRBJ1-1; no firm D call. V lost 1 base and J lost 1, with 10 bases in between. This CDR3 spans 14 amino acids. Germline CDR1 is SQVTM and CDR2 is ANQGSEA.

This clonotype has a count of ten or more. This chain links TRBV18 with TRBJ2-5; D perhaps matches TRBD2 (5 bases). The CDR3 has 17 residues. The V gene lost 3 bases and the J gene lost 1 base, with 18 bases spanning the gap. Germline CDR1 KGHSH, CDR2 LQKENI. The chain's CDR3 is CASSPRGLTALQETQYF. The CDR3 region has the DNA TGTGCCAGCTCACCCCGCGGACTGACCGCCCTCCAAGAGACCCAGTACTTC.

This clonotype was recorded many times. CDR3 loop: CASSQGAGRGEKLFF. The CDR3 coding sequence is TGCGCCAGCAGCCAAGGGGCAGGGAGGGGTGAAAAACTGTTTTTT. The chain combines TRBV4-3 with TRBJ1-4; D is possibly TRBD1 (5 bases). The CDR3 is 15 amino acids. Germline V gene lookup returns CDR1 LGHNA and CDR2 YSLEER. Trimming removed 1 base from V and 7 bases from J, with 13 bases in between.

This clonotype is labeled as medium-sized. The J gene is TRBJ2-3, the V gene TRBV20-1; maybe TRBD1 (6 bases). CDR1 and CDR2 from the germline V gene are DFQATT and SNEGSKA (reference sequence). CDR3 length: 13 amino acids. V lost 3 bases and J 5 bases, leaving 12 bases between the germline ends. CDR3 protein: CSARDSQEDTQYF. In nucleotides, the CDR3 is TGCAGTGCTAGGGACAGTCAGGAAGATACGCAGTATTTT.

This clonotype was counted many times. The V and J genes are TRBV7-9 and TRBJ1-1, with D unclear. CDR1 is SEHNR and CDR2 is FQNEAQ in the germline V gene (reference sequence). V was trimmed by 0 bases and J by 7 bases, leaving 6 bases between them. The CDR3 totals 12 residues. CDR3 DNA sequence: TGTGCCAGCAGCTTAGCGTGGAGTGAAGCTTTCTTT. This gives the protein CASSLAWSEAFF.

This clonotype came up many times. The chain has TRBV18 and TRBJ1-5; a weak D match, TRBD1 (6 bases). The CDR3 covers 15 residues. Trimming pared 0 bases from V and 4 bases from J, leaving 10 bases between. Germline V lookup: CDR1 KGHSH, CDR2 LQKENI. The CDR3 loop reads CASSPPGRGNQPQHF. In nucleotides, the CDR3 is TGTGCCAGCTCACCACCGGGGAGGGGGAATCAGCCCCAGCATTTT.

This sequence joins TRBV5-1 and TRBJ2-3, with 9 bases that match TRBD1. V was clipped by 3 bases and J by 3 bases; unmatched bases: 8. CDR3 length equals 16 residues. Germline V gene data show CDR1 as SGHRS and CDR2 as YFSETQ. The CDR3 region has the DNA TGCGCCAGCAGCTGGAGGGGACAGGGTGCGACAGATACGCAGTATTTT. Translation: CASSWRGQGATDTQYF.

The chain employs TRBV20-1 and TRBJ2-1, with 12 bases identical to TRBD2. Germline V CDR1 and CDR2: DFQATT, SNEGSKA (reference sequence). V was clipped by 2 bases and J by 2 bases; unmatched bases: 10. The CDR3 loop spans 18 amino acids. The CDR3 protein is CSARYPGLAGYTYNEQFF. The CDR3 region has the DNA TGCAGTGCTAGATATCCGGGACTAGCGGGTTATACCTACAATGAGCAGTTCTTC.

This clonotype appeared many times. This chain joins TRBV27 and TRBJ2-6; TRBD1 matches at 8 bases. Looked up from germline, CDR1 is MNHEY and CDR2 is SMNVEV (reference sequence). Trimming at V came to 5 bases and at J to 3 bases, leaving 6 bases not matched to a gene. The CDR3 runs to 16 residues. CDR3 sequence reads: CASSPQGAGGANVLTF. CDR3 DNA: TGTGCCAGCAGTCCCCAGGGGGCAGGTGGGGCCAACGTCCTGACTTTC.

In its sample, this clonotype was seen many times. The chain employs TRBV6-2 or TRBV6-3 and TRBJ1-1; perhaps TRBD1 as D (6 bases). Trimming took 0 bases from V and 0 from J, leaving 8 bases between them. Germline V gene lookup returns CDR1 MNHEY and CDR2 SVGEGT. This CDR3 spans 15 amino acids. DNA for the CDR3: TGTGCCAGCAGTTACTCGCAGGGGATGAACACTGAAGCTTTCTTT. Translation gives CASSYSQGMNTEAFF.

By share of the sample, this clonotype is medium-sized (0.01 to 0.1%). In nucleotides, the CDR3 is TGTGCCAGCAGCCCCCGCGGGTCTAGCGGCTTTAATGAGCAGTTCTTC. Its protein is CASSPRGSSGFNEQFF. The chain is built from TRBV7-8 and TRBJ2-1, with 7 bases aligning to TRBD2. V dropped 5 bases and J dropped 7; count of bases not matched to a gene: 14. This CDR3 comprises 16 residues. In germline, CDR1 is SGHVS, CDR2 FQNEAQ.